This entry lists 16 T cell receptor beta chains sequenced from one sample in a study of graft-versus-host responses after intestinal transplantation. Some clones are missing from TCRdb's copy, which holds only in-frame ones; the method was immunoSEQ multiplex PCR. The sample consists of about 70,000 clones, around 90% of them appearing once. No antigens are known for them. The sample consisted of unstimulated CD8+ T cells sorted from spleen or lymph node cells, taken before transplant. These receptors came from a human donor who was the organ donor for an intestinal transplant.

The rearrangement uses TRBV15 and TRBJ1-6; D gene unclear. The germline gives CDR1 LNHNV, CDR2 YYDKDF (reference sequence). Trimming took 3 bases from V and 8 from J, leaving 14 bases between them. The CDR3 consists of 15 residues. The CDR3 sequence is CATSSLRSAYSPLHF. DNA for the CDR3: TGTGCCACCAGCAGTCTCAGGTCCGCATATTCACCCCTCCACTTT.

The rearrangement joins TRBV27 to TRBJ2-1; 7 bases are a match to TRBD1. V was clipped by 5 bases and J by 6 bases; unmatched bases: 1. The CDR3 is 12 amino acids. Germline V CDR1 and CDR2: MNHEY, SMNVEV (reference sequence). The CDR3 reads CASSAGGNEQFF. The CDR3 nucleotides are TGTGCCAGCAGTGCAGGGGGCAATGAGCAGTTCTTC.

The CDR3 region is CASSQGHYGYTF. The CDR3 nucleotides read TGTGCCAGCAGCCAGGGCCACTATGGCTACACCTTC. The gene calls are TRBV4-2 and TRBJ1-2; D call uncertain. V was shortened by 3 bases and J by 3 bases, with 5 bases between the two germline ends. Germline CDR1 LGHNA, CDR2 YNFKEQ. The CDR3 has 12 amino acids.

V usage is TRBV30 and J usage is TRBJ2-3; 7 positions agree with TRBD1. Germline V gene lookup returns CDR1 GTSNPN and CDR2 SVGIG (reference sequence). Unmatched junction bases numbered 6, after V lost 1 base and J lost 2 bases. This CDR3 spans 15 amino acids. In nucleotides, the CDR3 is TGTGCCTGGAGTGAGACAGGGAGTTACACAGATACGCAGTATTTT. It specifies CAWSETGSYTDTQYF.

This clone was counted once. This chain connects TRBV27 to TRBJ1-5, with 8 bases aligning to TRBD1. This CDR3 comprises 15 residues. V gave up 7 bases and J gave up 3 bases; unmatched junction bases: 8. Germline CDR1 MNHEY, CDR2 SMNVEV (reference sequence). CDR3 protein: CASKGHRGTNQPQHF. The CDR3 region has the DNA TGTGCCAGCAAAGGGCACAGGGGGACCAATCAGCCCCAGCATTTT.

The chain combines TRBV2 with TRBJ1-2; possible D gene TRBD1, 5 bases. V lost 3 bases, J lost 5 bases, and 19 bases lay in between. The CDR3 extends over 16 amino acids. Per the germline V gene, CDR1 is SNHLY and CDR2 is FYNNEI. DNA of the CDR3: TGTGCCAGCAGTGAGAGGCAAGACAGTCCAGGGTATGGCTACACCTTC. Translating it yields CASSERQDSPGYGYTF.

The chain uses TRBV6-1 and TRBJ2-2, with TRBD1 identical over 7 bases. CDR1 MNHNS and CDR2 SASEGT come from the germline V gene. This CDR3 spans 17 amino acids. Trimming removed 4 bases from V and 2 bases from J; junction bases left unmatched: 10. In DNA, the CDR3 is TGTGCCAGCAGTGGGTTAACCGGGACAGATAACACCGGGGAGCTGTTTTTT. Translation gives CASSGLTGTDNTGELFF.

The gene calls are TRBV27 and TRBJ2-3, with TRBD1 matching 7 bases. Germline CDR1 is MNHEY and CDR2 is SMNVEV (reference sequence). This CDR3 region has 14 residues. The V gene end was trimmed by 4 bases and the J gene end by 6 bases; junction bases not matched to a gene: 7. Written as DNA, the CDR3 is TGTGCCAGCAGTTGGGCCAGGGGGTTCGATACGCAGTATTTT. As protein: CASSWARGFDTQYF.

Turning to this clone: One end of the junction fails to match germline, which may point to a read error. This CDR3 is CASSLRDGGAYNEQFF. The CDR3 bases are TGTGCTAGCAGCTTACGAGACGGGGGGGCCTACAATGAGCAGTTCTTC. V usage is TRBV7-7 and J usage is TRBJ2-1; TRBD2 agrees at 8 bases. This CDR3 has 16 residues. In germline, CDR1 is SSHAT, CDR2 FNYEAQ (reference sequence). Supplemented by reference TRBV7-7 and TRBJ2-1, the full variable domain reads GAGVSQSPRYKVTKRGQDVTLRCDPISSHATLYWYQQALGQGPEFLTYFNYEAQPDKSGLPSDRFSAERPEGSISTLTIQRTEQRDSAMYRCASSLRDGGAYNEQFFGPGTRLTVL.

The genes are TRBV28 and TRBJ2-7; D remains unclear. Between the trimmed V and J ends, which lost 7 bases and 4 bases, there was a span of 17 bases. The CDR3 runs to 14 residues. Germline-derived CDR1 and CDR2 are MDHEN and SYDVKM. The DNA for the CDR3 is TGTGCCAGCAATGCGTGGGCAGACCCATACGAGCAGTACGTC. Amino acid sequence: CASNAWADPYEQYV.

CDR3 sequence: CASSLGTGDTGELFF. The DNA of the CDR3 is TGTGCCAGCAGCTTAGGGACAGGGGACACCGGGGAGCTGTTTTTT. The gene calls are TRBV7-6 and TRBJ2-2; TRBD1 matches 9 bases. Germline values: CDR1 SGHVS, CDR2 FNYEAQ. V lost 1 base, J lost 3 bases, and 0 bases stayed unmatched. The CDR3 contains 15 residues.

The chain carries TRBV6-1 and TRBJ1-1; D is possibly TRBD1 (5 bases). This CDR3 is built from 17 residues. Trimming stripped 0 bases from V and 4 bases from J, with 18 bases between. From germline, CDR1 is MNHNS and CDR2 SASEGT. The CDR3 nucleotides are TGTGCCAGCAGTGAAGCGTCCAGGGTGGTCCGGGCCACTGAAGCTTTCTTT. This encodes CASSEASRVVRATEAFF.

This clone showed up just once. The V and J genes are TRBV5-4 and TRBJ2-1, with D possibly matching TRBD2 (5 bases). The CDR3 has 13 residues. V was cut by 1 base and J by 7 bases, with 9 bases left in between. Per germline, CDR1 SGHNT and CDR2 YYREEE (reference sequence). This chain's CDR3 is CASSLRGSNEQFF. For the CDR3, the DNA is TGTGCCAGCAGCTTGCGCGGGTCGAATGAGCAGTTCTTC.

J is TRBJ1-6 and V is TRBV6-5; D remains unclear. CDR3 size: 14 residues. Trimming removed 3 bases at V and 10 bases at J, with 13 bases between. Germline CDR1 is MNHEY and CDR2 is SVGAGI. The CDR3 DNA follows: TGTGCCAGCAGTTATGGTGGGCGGGGATCACCCCTCCACTTT. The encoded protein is CASSYGGRGSPLHF.

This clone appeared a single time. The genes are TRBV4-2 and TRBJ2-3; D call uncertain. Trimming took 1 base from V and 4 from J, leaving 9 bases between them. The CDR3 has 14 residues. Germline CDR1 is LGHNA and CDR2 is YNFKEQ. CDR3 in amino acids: CASSQVEDPDTQYF. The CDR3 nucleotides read TGTGCCAGCAGCCAAGTCGAGGATCCAGATACGCAGTATTTT.

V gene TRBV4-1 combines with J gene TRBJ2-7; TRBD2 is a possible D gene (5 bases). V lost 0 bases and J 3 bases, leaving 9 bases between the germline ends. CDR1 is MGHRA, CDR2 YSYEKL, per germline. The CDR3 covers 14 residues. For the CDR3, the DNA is TGCGCCAGCAGCCAAGAGCCCGGGAACTACGAGCAGTACGTC. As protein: CASSQEPGNYEQYV.